The clone carrying this T cell receptor beta chain was detected only a few times. Its antigen is still unknown. CDR3 length: 15 residues. V gave up 4 bases and J gave up 3 bases, with 16 bases separating them. Germline V gene lookup returns CDR1 SGHDT and CDR2 YYEEEE. The data belong to a study of response to subunit inactivated influenza vaccine. Overall study findings and caveats: The authors suggested that few new T cells are recruited per seasonal influenza vaccination.

MiXCR was run by TCRdb on the RT-PCR reads, yielding one entry per CDR3 protein. The sample carries roughly 700,000 distinct CDR3 sequences, around a sixth recorded once. The receptor's source is a man over 45 who received an inactivated influenza vaccine. The genes are TRBV5-6 and TRBJ1-2; possibly TRBD1 for D (6 bases). The starting material was PBMCs from blood, obtained 11 to 12 days after vaccination. As DNA, the CDR3 is TGTGCCAGCAGCCCGAGACAGGAAAGAGACTATGGCTACACCTTC. Translated: CASSPRQERDYGYTF.